Below, 15 T cell receptor beta chains from the same sample are listed, as sequenced in a study of T cell responses to AZD1222 COVID-19 vaccine. The table came from immunoSEQ multiplex PCR; TCRdb's copy has only in-frame clones and leaves some out. This sample has about 200,000 clones; around 90% occur once, and the top ten carry 7.7%. Here the sequenced sample was peripheral blood, taken on day 0 of AZD1222 vaccination. Receptor source: an adult in good health.

The chain couples TRBV29-1 to TRBJ1-4; TRBD1 matches 10 bases. CDR3 size: 13 residues. Germline CDR1 reads SQVTM; CDR2 reads ANQGSEA. The junction had 3 bases not matched to a gene; V was cut back by 4 bases and J by 7 bases. CDR3 nucleotides: TGCAGCGTTGGCGACAGGGGGCTTGAAAAACTGTTTTTT. Translated, it gives CSVGDRGLEKLFF.

The genes are TRBV6-2 or TRBV6-3 and TRBJ2-5; the match to TRBD1 covers 11 bases. The ends lost 5 bases at V and 5 bases at J; junction bases unmatched: 10. CDR3 length: 16 amino acids. Germline assignment: CDR1 MNHEY and CDR2 SVGEGT. The CDR3: CASSDTGTGGFETQYF. CDR3 nucleotide sequence: TGTGCCAGCAGTGACACCGGGACAGGGGGTTTTGAGACCCAGTACTTC.

This clone has a single count. One end of the junction does not line up with germline, which may come from a read error. The genes are TRBV7-9 and TRBJ2-1; tentative D call: TRBD2 (6 bases). The CDR3 is 15 amino acids. Germline CDR1 is SEHNR and CDR2 is FQNEAQ (reference sequence). Here the CDR3 reads CASSPGDSSVEEQFF. The CDR3 DNA sequence: TGTGCCAGCAGCCCCGGGGACTCCTCCGTGGAGGAGCAATTCTTC.

The V gene is TRBV19, the J gene TRBJ1-1, with D maybe TRBD1 (6 bases). V gave up 4 bases and J gave up 4 bases, with 10 bases separating them. The length of the CDR3 is 13 residues. Germline CDR1 is LNHDA and CDR2 is SQIVND (reference sequence). The CDR3 nucleotides are TGTGCCAGTAGTACTACAGGGTTCACTGAAGCTTTCTTT. This sequence encodes CASSTTGFTEAFF.

This clone appeared a few times. The rearrangement uses TRBV30 and TRBJ2-7, with D possibly being TRBD1 (7 bases). The germline CDR1 and CDR2 sequences are GTSNPN and SVGIG (reference sequence). V was cut by 5 bases and J by 2 bases, with 19 bases left in between. The CDR3 runs to 15 residues. The CDR3 DNA sequence: TGTGCCTGGGACCGTGACAGGGCGGGGACCTACGAGCAGTACTTC. Translated: CAWDRDRAGTYEQYF.

The chain uses TRBV19 and TRBJ1-4; no definite D call. The CDR3 extends over 14 amino acids. Germline CDR1 and CDR2: LNHDA and SQIVND (reference sequence). Trimming stripped 10 bases from V and 5 bases from J, with 17 bases between. Here the CDR3 reads CATTPEYSNEKLFF. The CDR3 bases are TGTGCCACCACTCCGGAGTACTCCAATGAAAAACTGTTTTTT.

This rearrangement joins TRBV7-2 to TRBJ1-1; D uncertain. CDR3 length: 14 amino acids. V was pared by 1 base and J by 8 bases, with 14 bases between. Germline V gene lookup returns CDR1 SGHTA and CDR2 FQGNSA. The DNA for the CDR3 is TGTGCCAGCAGCTTAGACTTACAGAGGACCGAAGCTTTCTTT. As protein: CASSLDLQRTEAFF.

V is TRBV10-3 and J is TRBJ2-3, with 12 bases fitting TRBD2. The CDR3 is made up of 18 amino acids. Germline CDR1 and CDR2: ENHRY and SYGVKD. V lost 4 bases to trimming and J lost 0 bases; unmatched junction nucleotides: 8. CDR3 sequence: CAISAPPSGGGSTDTQYF. The CDR3 nucleotides are TGTGCCATCAGTGCCCCTCCTAGCGGGGGGGGAAGCACAGATACGCAGTATTTT.

The rearrangement uses TRBV2 and TRBJ2-2; the match to TRBD2 covers 10 bases. Germline V gene sequence: CDR1 SNHLY, CDR2 FYNNEI. V was pared by 10 bases and J by 10 bases, with 15 bases of the junction left unmatched. CDR3 size: 15 residues. The CDR3 DNA reads TGTGCCACCACCCTAGCGGGGGTCAACACTGAGGAGCTGTTTTTT. It translates to CATTLAGVNTEELFF.

This chain connects TRBV9 to TRBJ1-1; D gene ambiguous. The germline V and J ends were trimmed by 0 bases and 8 bases, with 17 bases remaining between them. CDR1 SGDLS and CDR2 YYNGEE come from the germline V gene. CDR3 length: 15 amino acids. This chain's CDR3 is CASSVGAGRPPEAFF. As DNA, the CDR3 is TGTGCCAGCAGCGTAGGGGCCGGACGGCCACCGGAAGCTTTCTTT.

The CDR3 DNA follows: TGTGCCAGCAGCAAAGGGTCAGGGGCGGACTATGGCTACACCTTC. Protein: CASSKGSGADYGYTF. V and J are TRBV21-1 and TRBJ1-2; TRBD1 is taken as the D call from the table, unchecked against the DNA. TRBV21-1 is described as a pseudogene. This CDR3 region has 15 residues.

The chain couples TRBV6-5 to TRBJ1-4, with 7 bases lining up with TRBD1. The V and J ends lost 5 bases and 6 bases, in that order; junction bases with no gene match: 6. Germline V lookup: CDR1 MNHEY, CDR2 SVGAGI. The CDR3 consists of 14 residues. CDR3 amino acids: CASSRAGGDEKLFF. CDR3 DNA sequence: TGTGCCAGCAGTCGCGCAGGGGGAGATGAAAAACTGTTTTTT.

The V call is TRBV9, the J call TRBJ1-1; D is uncertain. V was cut by 0 bases and J by 10 bases, with 13 bases left in between. This CDR3 has 13 amino acids. CDR1 SGDLS and CDR2 YYNGEE come from the germline V gene. CDR3 protein: CASSVGRTNVAFF. CDR3 sequence (DNA): TGTGCCAGCAGCGTAGGGAGAACGAACGTAGCTTTCTTT.

The chain joins TRBV14 to TRBJ1-6, with a possible D match to TRBD1 (6 bases). Germline V gene data show CDR1 as SGHDN and CDR2 as FVKESK. CDR3 length: 18 amino acids. V shed 4 bases and J shed 0 bases, with 16 bases lying between them. For the CDR3, the DNA is TGTGCCAGCAGCCCCGTCCCGGCGGGGGCCTCCTATAATTCACCCCTCCACTTT. Translation: CASSPVPAGASYNSPLHF.

The chain uses TRBV3-1 (or the pseudogene TRBV3-2) and TRBJ2-3, with D possibly TRBD2 on 5 matching bases. The CDR3 consists of 14 residues. In germline, CDR1 is LGHDT, CDR2 YNNKEL (reference sequence). Trimming stripped 3 bases from V and 5 bases from J, with 12 bases between. CDR3 nucleotide sequence: TGTGCCAGCAGCCAGTCCGGGGTGGAAGATACGCAGTATTTT. As protein: CASSQSGVEDTQYF.